These 28 T cell receptor beta chains came from one sample sequenced in a study of human T cells and chemical hapten exposure. Time point in this sample: pre-sensitization, week 0. Treatment of the sample: therapeutic diphenylcyclopropenone sensitization with weekly scalp DPC. Using its own MiXCR run on the RACE reads, TCRdb lists one record per CDR3 protein. The table lists some 110,000 distinct CDR3 sequences, roughly an eighth of them singletons, with roughly 1.5% in the top ten. Sequencing was performed on whole blood, taken in connection with sensitization to the hapten diphenylcyclopropenone (DPC). These receptors came from a woman between 45 and 65 years old with alopecia areata. Some clones in this sample may be carry-over from other donors' samples.

The chain carries TRBV4-1 and TRBJ2-3; TRBD2 aligns across 9 bases. Trimming took 2 bases from V and 2 from J; bases not matched to a gene: 5. Germline V gives CDR1 MGHRA, CDR2 YSYEKL. The CDR3 loop spans 16 amino acids. The CDR3 DNA reads as TGCGCCAGCAGCCAAAACATAGCGGGGGACACAGATACGCAGTATTTT. Its protein is CASSQNIAGDTDTQYF.

This clonotype was recorded at least ten times. The rearrangement joins TRBV11-2 to TRBJ1-5; D not resolved. The CDR3 consists of 13 residues. Per germline, CDR1 SGHAT and CDR2 FQNNGV. Between the trimmed V and J ends, which lost 3 bases and 7 bases, there was a span of 10 bases. The DNA for the CDR3 is TGTGCCAGCAGCTTGGAGGTGGTCCAGCCCCAGCATTTT. Protein: CASSLEVVQPQHF.

In this sample, this clonotype turned up many times. The V call is TRBV29-1, the J call TRBJ2-5; perhaps TRBD1 as D (5 bases). The CDR3 sequence is 12 residues long. The V gene's germline CDR1 is SQVTM and CDR2 ANQGSEA. V lost 4 bases and J lost 5, with 11 bases in between. CDR3 sequence reads: CSVGAGKETQYF. The CDR3 DNA sequence: TGCAGCGTTGGGGCAGGGAAGGAGACCCAGTACTTC.

The chain carries TRBV4-3 and TRBJ2-3, with 13 bases that match TRBD2. The germline gives CDR1 LGHNA, CDR2 YSLEER. With V trimmed by 1 base and J by 2 bases, 6 bases remained unmatched. This CDR3 is built from 18 residues. Here the CDR3 reads CASSQGLAGGSYTDTQYF. The DNA of the CDR3 is TGCGCCAGCAGCCAAGGACTAGCGGGGGGATCCTACACAGATACGCAGTATTTT.

This clonotype was seen a handful of times. The chain uses TRBV28 and TRBJ2-1, with 12 bases fitting TRBD2. The CDR3 has 16 residues. From germline, CDR1 is MDHEN and CDR2 SYDVKM. V shed 4 bases and J 5 bases; nucleotides not matched to a gene: 6. Written as DNA, the CDR3 is TGTGCCAGCAGTTCTTGGACTAGCGGGACTAACAATGAGCAGTTCTTC. Protein product: CASSSWTSGTNNEQFF. The full variable domain, completed using reference TRBV28 and TRBJ2-1, is DVKVTQSSRYLVKRTGEKVFLECVQDMDHENMFWYRQDPGLGLRLIYFSYDVKMKEKGDIPEGYSVSREKKERFSLILESASTNQTSMYLCASSSWTSGTNNEQFFGPGTRLTVL.

This clonotype occurred a few times. V usage is TRBV6-1 and J usage is TRBJ1-1; maybe TRBD1 (5 bases). CDR1 MNHNS and CDR2 SASEGT come from the germline V gene. V lost 8 bases and J lost 1, with 14 bases in between. The CDR3 contains 14 residues. CDR3 sequence: CASYRDVKNTEAFF. DNA for the CDR3: TGTGCCAGCTACCGGGACGTCAAGAACACTGAAGCTTTCTTT.

This clonotype has a handful of counts. The V gene is TRBV6-2 or TRBV6-3, the J gene TRBJ2-1; D is uncertain. The V end was cut by 10 bases, the J end by 7 bases, with 20 bases between. The CDR3 totals 14 residues. The V gene's germline CDR1 is MNHEY and CDR2 SVGEGT. The CDR3 sequence: CATLDASRRNEQFF. Written as DNA, the CDR3 is TGTGCCACCTTGGACGCAAGTCGTAGGAATGAGCAGTTCTTC.

Only a few counts were recorded for this clonotype. The chain's CDR3 is CASSDPGQGVYEQYF. The CDR3 DNA is TGTGCCAGCAGTGACCCGGGACAGGGGGTCTACGAGCAGTACTTC. The gene calls are TRBV6-4 and TRBJ2-7; 11 positions match TRBD1. J was trimmed by 3 bases and V by 2 bases; bases with no gene match: 3. The CDR3 totals 15 residues. From germline, CDR1 is MRHNA and CDR2 SNTAGT.

This clonotype was counted only a few times. The genes are TRBV9 and TRBJ2-4; D is perhaps TRBD1 (5 bases). Per germline, CDR1 SGDLS and CDR2 YYNGEE. The CDR3 covers 13 residues. Trimming removed 3 bases from V and 9 bases from J, with 13 bases in between. CDR3 coding DNA: TGTGCCAGCAGCGCTGACAGTCTCGGCATTCAGTACTTC. Its translation is CASSADSLGIQYF. Supplemented by reference TRBV9 and TRBJ2-4, the full variable domain reads DSGVTQTPKHLITATGQRVTLRCSPRSGDLSVYWYQQSLDQGLQFLIQYYNGEERAKGNILERFSAQQFPDLHSELNLSSLELGDSALYFCASSADSLGIQYFGAGTRLSVL.

The gene calls are TRBV9 and TRBJ2-3, with D maybe TRBD2 (5 bases). Germline values: CDR1 SGDLS, CDR2 YYNGEE. V lost 5 bases and J lost 6, with 10 bases in between. The CDR3 has 12 amino acids. CDR3 sequence (DNA): TGTGCCAGCAGAGAACGAGGGGATACGCAGTATTTT. As protein: CASRERGDTQYF.

This clonotype was seen a few times. This rearrangement joins TRBV5-1 to TRBJ2-3, with a possible D match to TRBD2 (5 bases). V was trimmed by 1 base and J by 1 base, leaving 16 bases between them. Germline V gene lookup returns CDR1 SGHRS and CDR2 YFSETQ. This CDR3 has 17 residues. The CDR3: CASSLLVRVLGTDTQYF. CDR3 DNA: TGCGCCAGCAGCTTGCTTGTGCGGGTCTTAGGCACAGATACGCAGTATTTT.

This clonotype occurred once. The gene calls are TRBV9 and TRBJ2-7; 7 bases fit TRBD1. With V trimmed by 4 bases and J by 5 bases, 12 bases remained unmatched. The CDR3 extends over 15 amino acids. From germline, CDR1 is SGDLS and CDR2 YYNGEE. The CDR3 region is CASSPRQGRSDEQYF. The DNA for the CDR3 is TGTGCCAGCAGCCCGCGACAGGGTCGTTCTGACGAGCAGTACTTC. The full variable domain, in which reference TRBV9 and TRBJ2-7 provide the parts outside the CDR3, is DSGVTQTPKHLITATGQRVTLRCSPRSGDLSVYWYQQSLDQGLQFLIQYYNGEERAKGNILERFSAQQFPDLHSELNLSSLELGDSALYFCASSPRQGRSDEQYFGPGTRLTVT.

This clonotype occurred many times. The chain combines TRBV20-1 with TRBJ2-7; 7 positions agree with TRBD1. V shed 6 bases and J 7 bases; nucleotides not matched to a gene: 9. The germline CDR1 and CDR2 sequences are DFQATT and SNEGSKA (reference sequence). The CDR3 covers 12 residues. The CDR3 loop reads CSAVGQSLEQYF. CDR3 DNA: TGCAGTGCCGTGGGACAGTCCCTAGAGCAGTACTTC.

The rearrangement joins TRBV25-1 to TRBJ2-5, with 11 bases aligning to TRBD1. CDR3 size: 15 residues. Per germline, CDR1 MGHDK and CDR2 SYGVNS. V was pared by 5 bases and J by 4 bases, with 6 bases of the junction left unmatched. As DNA, the CDR3 is TGTGCCAGCAGTTCGGACAGGGGGCTTCGAGAGACCCAGTACTTC. Residues: CASSSDRGLRETQYF.

This clonotype was counted only a few times. The chain links TRBV20-1 to TRBJ1-4; TRBD1 agrees at 7 bases. From germline, CDR1 is DFQATT and CDR2 SNEGSKA (reference sequence). J gave up 5 bases and V 3 bases, and 9 bases lay outside the gene matches. CDR3 length equals 15 residues. The DNA for the CDR3 is TGCAGTGCTAGTGACACAGGGGTGGGGAATGAAAAACTGTTTTTT. Translated: CSASDTGVGNEKLFF.

The J gene is TRBJ1-2, the V gene TRBV2; 7 bases align to TRBD1. The germline V gene has CDR1 SNHLY and CDR2 FYNNEI. The ends lost 5 bases at V and 2 bases at J; junction bases unmatched: 2. This CDR3 has 13 residues. The CDR3 nucleotides are TGTGCCAGCAGTACGGACAGGAACTATGGCTACACCTTC. Translation: CASSTDRNYGYTF.

This clonotype was seen many times. The chain links TRBV6-5 to TRBJ1-1; D is perhaps TRBD1 (5 bases). The CDR3 runs 11 residues. Trimming left V 8 bases short and J 4 bases short, with 8 bases between. Germline CDR1 reads MNHEY; CDR2 reads SVGAGI. CDR3 loop: CASGQGTEAFF. The CDR3 DNA reads as TGTGCCAGCGGGCAGGGCACTGAAGCTTTCTTT.

This sequence joins TRBV15 and TRBJ2-2; TRBD2 agrees at 10 bases. V was clipped by 2 bases and J by 1 base; unmatched bases: 10. Germline V gives CDR1 LNHNV, CDR2 YYDKDF (reference sequence). The CDR3 is 19 amino acids. This CDR3 is CATSRSLGLAALNTGELFF. CDR3 coding DNA: TGTGCCACCAGCAGATCTTTAGGACTAGCGGCTTTGAACACCGGGGAGCTGTTTTTT.

In its sample, this clonotype was seen a few times. CDR3 residues: CASSQTGTLNTEAFF. The CDR3 bases are TGCGCCAGCAGTCAAACGGGGACCCTGAACACTGAAGCTTTCTTT. The chain recombines TRBV10-1 with TRBJ1-1; D might be TRBD1 (5 bases). Germline values: CDR1 WNHNN, CDR2 SYGVQD (reference sequence). This CDR3 spans 15 amino acids. V lost 5 bases, J lost 0 bases, and 13 bases lay in between.

This clonotype was observed many times. This sequence joins TRBV29-1 and TRBJ1-5; possibly TRBD1 for D (5 bases). Per germline, CDR1 SQVTM and CDR2 ANQGSEA. Trimming left V 3 bases short and J 3 bases short, with 9 bases between. The CDR3 sequence is 13 residues long. The CDR3 region is CSVDQGINQPQHF. CDR3 nucleotides: TGCAGCGTTGACCAGGGAATCAATCAGCCCCAGCATTTT.

The V and J genes are TRBV3-1 and TRBJ1-2; no clear D gene. CDR1 LGHDT and CDR2 YNNKEL come from the germline V gene (reference sequence). V was cut by 0 bases and J by 9 bases, with 11 bases left in between. There are 13 residues in the CDR3. The CDR3 bases are TGTGCCAGCAGCCAAGATGGGAAGTCTAGCTACACCTTC. Protein: CASSQDGKSSYTF.

The table lists this clonotype with many counts. The chain joins TRBV20-1 to TRBJ2-5, with unresolved D. Germline-derived CDR1 and CDR2 are DFQATT and SNEGSKA (reference sequence). The CDR3 is 9 residues long. CDR3 amino acids: CSAPETQYF. The CDR3 bases are TGCAGCGCTCCGGAGACCCAGTACTTC.

The rearrangement joins TRBV5-1 to TRBJ2-7; either TRBD1 or TRBD2 may fit D (5 bases each). The CDR3 is made up of 14 amino acids. Germline V gene data show CDR1 as SGHRS and CDR2 as YFSETQ. V lost 4 bases and J lost 2, with 13 bases in between. CDR3 coding DNA: TGCGCCAGCAGCCTGCTAATGGGGGCCTACGAGCAGTACTTC. Amino acid sequence: CASSLLMGAYEQYF.

This clonotype was detected a few times. The gene calls are TRBV5-1 and TRBJ2-7, with TRBD1 as a possible D gene (6 bases). Per the germline V gene, CDR1 is SGHRS and CDR2 is YFSETQ. The CDR3 is 15 residues long. V was clipped by 4 bases and J by 1 base, with 15 bases between them. CDR3 nucleotides: TGCGCCAGCAGCCATCCAGGGGCAGTATCCTACGAGCAGTACTTC. Encoded protein: CASSHPGAVSYEQYF.

This rearrangement joins TRBV18 to TRBJ1-1; possibly TRBD1 for D (6 bases). The CDR3 spans 14 residues. CDR1 is KGHSH, CDR2 LQKENI, per germline. V was cut by 3 bases and J by 5 bases, with 13 bases left in between. Here the CDR3 reads CASSPDSAATEAFF. CDR3 bases: TGTGCCAGCTCACCGGACAGTGCCGCAACTGAAGCTTTCTTT.

This clonotype appeared many times. V and J are TRBV2 and TRBJ2-6, with a possible D match to TRBD1 (5 bases). Germline CDR1 and CDR2: SNHLY and FYNNEI. The CDR3 sequence is 13 residues long. V dropped 7 bases and J dropped 1 base, with 5 bases sitting between them. Here the CDR3 DNA reads TGTGCCAGCACAGGGTCTGGGGCCAACGTCCTGACTTTC. Its protein is CASTGSGANVLTF.

About this clonotype: A much bigger clone sits one base away, suggesting this may be a read error. The rearrangement joins TRBV7-2 to TRBJ2-3; D gene unclear. The CDR3 loop spans 13 amino acids. The germline gives CDR1 SGHTA, CDR2 FQGNSA. The CDR3 here is CASSLDSTDMQYF. DNA for the CDR3: TGTGCCAGCAGCTTAGACAGCACAGATATGCAGTATTTT.

This sequence joins TRBV12-3 or TRBV12-4 and TRBJ2-6; unclear D gene. This CDR3 spans 15 amino acids. V was trimmed by 2 bases and J by 2 bases, leaving 7 bases between them. In nucleotides, the CDR3 is TGTGCCAGCAGTTTAAAGCCACCTGGGGCCAACGTCCTGACTTTC. Protein: CASSLKPPGANVLTF.